The clone carrying this TCR beta chain was seen once. The data stem from a study of OX40 agonist ivuxolimab in advanced cancers. Study summary: Each patient was given ivuxolimab into a vein every 2 weeks, at 0.01 to 10 mg/kg.

Using immunoSEQ multiplex PCR, the repertoire was profiled, and TCRdb retains in-frame clones only, with some absent. The table lists some 95,000 clones, roughly 94% of them singletons, with around 0.51% in the top ten. Trimming pared 1 base from V and 2 bases from J, leaving 13 bases between. The germline CDR1 and CDR2 sequences are SGHDN and FVKESK. CDR3 length equals 16 residues. The receptor was derived from an adult with an advanced solid tumor such as melanoma, head and neck, liver or kidney cancer. This chain links TRBV14 with TRBJ2-3; the D gene is possibly TRBD2 (6 bases). The sample was CD4+ or CD8+ T cells sorted from blood, taken in a trial of the OX40 agonist ivuxolimab. The CDR3 nucleotides are TGTGCCAGCAGCCAAGCTGCGGGGATCCCCACAGATACGCAGTATTTT. It translates to CASSQAAGIPTDTQYF.